The clone carrying this TCR beta chain has a handful of counts. Alongside a J-beta primer mix, a sample-barcoded 5' primer served in a second PCR lasting roughly 6 to 12 cycles. TCRdb used MiXCR to reprocess the 5' RACE reads, holding one entry per CDR3 protein. Of fewer than 900,000 distinct CDR3 sequences listed, over 45% were seen once; the top ten hold approximately 32%. Extraction yielded at least 5 micrograms of total RNA per sample. In germline, CDR1 is SEHNR, CDR2 FQNEAQ (reference sequence). CDR3 length equals 17 residues. J gave up 6 bases and V 1 base, and 6 bases lay outside the gene matches. These data are taken from a study of blood T cells in healthy people across ages. Study summary: Template switching captured about one barcoded beta molecule per two T cells.

The TCR originated in a woman aged 55-70 years in good health. The V gene is TRBV7-9, the J gene TRBJ1-6; 10 positions match TRBD1. Source material: blood. This CDR3 is CASSLGLGQGTNSPLHF. In DNA, the CDR3 is TGTGCCAGCAGCTTAGGTCTGGGACAGGGGACTAATTCACCCCTCCACTTT.